The source of this TCR beta chain is a study of human T cells and chemical hapten exposure. Overall study: A roughly 2 cm by roughly 2 cm inner upper arm patch received 2% DPC for sensitization.

MiXCR was run by TCRdb on the RACE reads, yielding one entry per CDR3 protein. The sample comprises 35,000 to 50,000 distinct CDR3 sequences, approximately 9.6% of which are singletons, and about 14% rests with the top ten. Only a few counts were recorded for this clonotype. The CDR3 is 14 residues long. Germline trimming cut 5 bases from V and 5 bases from J; bases unmatched to any gene: 6. Time point specified: patch test 2, 6 weeks after DPC sensitization. Treatment specified: therapeutic diphenylcyclopropenone sensitization with weekly scalp DPC. It was unfractionated whole blood from which total RNA was extracted.

The material sequenced was whole blood, taken in connection with sensitization to the hapten diphenylcyclopropenone (DPC). This chain connects TRBV12-3 or TRBV12-4 to TRBJ2-3; 8 bases line up with TRBD2. The TCR was taken from a woman aged 25-40 years with alopecia areata. Some clones in this sample may be carry-over from other donors' samples. The CDR3 DNA is TGTGCCAGCAGTCCACTAGCGGTGGGAGATACGCAGTATTTT. Translation gives CASSPLAVGDTQYF.